Listed here is a single TCR beta chain. The antigen remains unidentified. The data were obtained in a study of blood T cells in healthy people across ages. Study-wide results and caveats: Estimated diversity, derived from one million T cells, was regarded as an underestimate.

This CDR3 has 14 amino acids. The germline V gene encodes CDR1 MGHDK and CDR2 SYGVNS. V was shortened by 3 bases and J by 2 bases, with 9 bases between the two germline ends. A sample-barcoded 5' primer and a J-beta primer mix were used in a second PCR of roughly 7 to 12 cycles. TCRdb processed the 5' RACE reads anew with MiXCR; each CDR3 protein has one entry. The sample lists around 710,000 distinct CDR3 sequences, roughly two fifths seen once, with around a fifth in the top ten. PBMCs were isolated at a quantity of at least 7 million per sample. Material for sequencing was blood. This TCR came from a woman in her sixties or seventies in good health. The V and J genes are TRBV25-1 and TRBJ2-3; no clear D. CDR3 amino acids: CASSDPSSTDTQYF. The CDR3 nucleotides are TGTGCCAGCAGTGATCCTAGTTCCACAGATACGCAGTATTTT.